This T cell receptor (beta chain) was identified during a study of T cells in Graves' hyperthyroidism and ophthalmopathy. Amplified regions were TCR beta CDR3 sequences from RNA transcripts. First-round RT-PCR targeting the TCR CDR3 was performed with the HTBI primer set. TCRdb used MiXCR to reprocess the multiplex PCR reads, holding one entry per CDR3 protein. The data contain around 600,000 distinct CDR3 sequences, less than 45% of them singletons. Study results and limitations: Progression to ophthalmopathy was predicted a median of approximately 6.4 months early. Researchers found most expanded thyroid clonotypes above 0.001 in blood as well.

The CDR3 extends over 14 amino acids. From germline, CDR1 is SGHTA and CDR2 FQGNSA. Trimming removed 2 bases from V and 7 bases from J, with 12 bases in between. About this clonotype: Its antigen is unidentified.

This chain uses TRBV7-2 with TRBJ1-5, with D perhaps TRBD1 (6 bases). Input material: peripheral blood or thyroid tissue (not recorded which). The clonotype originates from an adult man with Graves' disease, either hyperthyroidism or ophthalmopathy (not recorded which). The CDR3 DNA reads TGTGCCAGCAGCTTACTGGGGGCAGGGCAGCCCCAGCATTTT. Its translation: CASSLLGAGQPQHF.